The source of this T cell receptor (beta chain) is a study of blood T cells in healthy people across ages. On the study more broadly: About one barcoded beta molecule per two T cells was captured by template switching.

Germline CDR1 is SNHLY and CDR2 is FYNNEI. Trimming cost V 1 base and J 0 bases, with 4 bases left between them. The CDR3 has 14 residues. The study, taken as a whole, reports: Among T cells, TCR beta diversity per million cells dropped roughly linearly as age rose. Estimates of total diversity, which came from one million sequenced T cells, were considered to be underestimates.

Concerning this clonotype: Its antigen is not identified.

Each sample had at least 7 million PBMCs isolated. Through a sample-barcoded 5' primer and a J-beta primer mix, a second PCR was run for roughly 6 to 11 cycles. TCRdb re-derived calls from the 5' RACE reads in MiXCR, one entry per CDR3 protein. The data contain hundreds of thousands of distinct CDR3 sequences, roughly 64% of them singletons. Sequenced sample: blood. The chain couples TRBV2 to TRBJ2-1; D is unclear. The receptor's source is a man aged 25-40 years in good health. CDR3 amino acids: CASSEGPSYNEQFF. The CDR3 coding sequence is TGTGCCAGCAGTGAAGGTCCCTCCTACAATGAGCAGTTCTTC.